Presented here are 23 T cell receptor beta chains from one specimen sequenced in a study of cytomegalovirus exposure and HLA in healthy donors. The method was immunoSEQ multiplex PCR; TCRdb's version includes in-frame clones alone and lacks a portion of them. Of 150,000 to 200,000 clones in the sample, about 83% were seen once. Sequencing was performed on PBMCs. The receptor set was obtained from a woman aged 18-30 years in good health and CMV-seronegative.

CDR3 residues: CAWTPPRYNSPLHF. In nucleotides, the CDR3 is TGTGCCTGGACCCCGCCACGGTATAATTCACCCCTCCACTTT. The chain has TRBV30 and TRBJ1-6; D is unclear. CDR1 GTSNPN and CDR2 SVGIG come from the germline V gene (reference sequence). The V and J ends lost 4 bases and 4 bases respectively, with 11 bases between them. The CDR3 has 14 residues.

This clone occurred once. V gene TRBV7-9 combines with J gene TRBJ2-3; perhaps TRBD2 as D (6 bases). Per the germline V gene, CDR1 is SEHNR and CDR2 is FQNEAQ (reference sequence). V lost 5 bases to trimming and J lost 10 bases, with 25 bases between them. This CDR3 has 16 amino acids. CDR3 DNA sequence: TGTGCCAGCAGCCCGATGGGGGGAGTTCACAGAGGGGCGCAGTATTTT. Its protein product is CASSPMGGVHRGAQYF.

V is TRBV19 and J is TRBJ2-1; no definite D call. The V end lost 10 bases, the J end lost 4 bases, and 11 bases lay between the germline ends. The V gene's germline CDR1 is LNHDA and CDR2 SQIVND (reference sequence). The CDR3 contains 12 residues. CDR3 coding DNA: TGTGCCACCGACACACTGTACAATGAGCAGTTCTTC. Its translation: CATDTLYNEQFF.

The genes are TRBV27 and TRBJ1-1; D is possibly TRBD1 (5 bases). This CDR3 spans 14 amino acids. In germline, CDR1 is MNHEY, CDR2 SMNVEV (reference sequence). Trimming cost V 2 bases and J 5 bases, with 12 bases left between them. CDR3 nucleotide sequence: TGTGCCAGCAGTTTACGGGGGGGGGTAACTGAAGCTTTCTTT. Translating it yields CASSLRGGVTEAFF.

This rearrangement joins TRBV19 to TRBJ1-5; D may be TRBD1 (6 bases). The germline V gene has CDR1 LNHDA and CDR2 SQIVND (reference sequence). The CDR3 runs to 14 residues. V was clipped by 7 bases and J by 5 bases, with 15 bases between them. CDR3 bases: TGTGCCAGTACCCATAGGGGGAACGATCAGCCCCAGCATTTT. Protein sequence: CASTHRGNDQPQHF.

The V gene is TRBV5-4, the J gene TRBJ1-4; the D gene is possibly TRBD1 (6 bases). The CDR3 has 15 amino acids. Trimming stripped 0 bases from V and 8 bases from J, with 14 bases between. Germline CDR1 reads SGHNT; CDR2 reads YYREEE (reference sequence). Here the CDR3 DNA reads TGTGCCAGCAGCTTGGGCGGACAGAGCACCGAAAAACTGTTTTTT. It specifies CASSLGGQSTEKLFF.

CDR3: CASSVLAGELFF. Written as DNA, the CDR3 is TGTGCCAGCAGCGTACTGGCCGGGGAGCTGTTTTTT. The chain links TRBV6-5 to TRBJ2-2, with D uncertain. Germline CDR1 reads MNHEY; CDR2 reads SVGAGI. Trimming removed 6 bases at V and 6 bases at J, with 8 bases between. CDR3 length: 12 residues.

This chain joins TRBV6-4 and TRBJ2-1; 7 nucleotides match TRBD1. V lost 3 bases, J lost 5 bases, and 10 bases stayed unmatched. CDR1 is MRHNA, CDR2 SNTAGT, per germline. This CDR3 is 16 amino acids long. This chain's CDR3 is CASSEQPGQKHNEQFF. The DNA of the CDR3 is TGTGCCAGCAGTGAACAACCGGGACAGAAACACAATGAGCAGTTCTTC.

This clone was recorded once. V and J are TRBV4-1 and TRBJ2-7; 8 bases map to TRBD2. Trimming took 1 base from V and 3 from J; bases not matched to a gene: 5. The CDR3 covers 15 residues. Germline CDR1 and CDR2: MGHRA and YSYEKL. The CDR3 DNA follows: TGCGCCAGCAGCCAAGTCGGGGGGGCCGGCTACGAGCAGTACTTC. Its translation is CASSQVGGAGYEQYF.

V gene TRBV4-1 combines with J gene TRBJ2-1, with 7 bases lining up with TRBD2. Per germline, CDR1 MGHRA and CDR2 YSYEKL. The CDR3 totals 15 residues. Germline trimming cut 5 bases from V and 7 bases from J; bases unmatched to any gene: 11. CDR3 sequence reads: CASSTEIVGGNEQFF. The CDR3, as DNA: TGCGCCAGCAGCACCGAGATAGTGGGGGGGAATGAGCAGTTCTTC.

J is TRBJ1-1 and V is TRBV27, with 8 bases that match TRBD1. V trimming: 6 bases; J trimming: 5 bases; junction bases outside the gene matches: 8. The germline V gene encodes CDR1 MNHEY and CDR2 SMNVEV (reference sequence). This CDR3 comprises 14 residues. CDR3 loop: CASSHTGGATEAFF. CDR3 coding DNA: TGTGCCAGCAGCCATACAGGGGGTGCTACTGAAGCTTTCTTT.

This clone was detected a few times. The rearrangement links TRBV7-3 to TRBJ1-6; possibly TRBD1 for D (6 bases). Trimming removed 5 bases at V and 5 bases at J, with 10 bases between. Looked up from germline, CDR1 is SGHTA and CDR2 is FQGTGA. CDR3 length: 14 residues. The CDR3 nucleotides are TGTGCCAGCAGCACCGGACAGAATAATTCACCCCTCCACTTT. It is translated as CASSTGQNNSPLHF.

This rearrangement joins TRBV28 to TRBJ2-1; D perhaps matches TRBD2 (6 bases). Trimming removed 9 bases from V and 6 bases from J, with 15 bases in between. The CDR3 loop spans 13 amino acids. Germline assignment: CDR1 MDHEN and CDR2 SYDVKM. Here the CDR3 reads CASFWRDGNEQFF. The CDR3 nucleotides read TGTGCCAGTTTCTGGAGGGACGGCAATGAGCAGTTCTTC. The full variable domain, its missing parts supplied by reference TRBV28 and TRBJ2-1, is DVKVTQSSRYLVKRTGEKVFLECVQDMDHENMFWYRQDPGLGLRLIYFSYDVKMKEKGDIPEGYSVSREKKERFSLILESASTNQTSMYLCASFWRDGNEQFFGPGTRLTVL.

In this sample, this clone turned up once. The CDR3 loop is CASSLAGGGPNEKLFF. The CDR3 DNA reads as TGTGCCAGCAGCTTGGCCGGCGGGGGCCCTAATGAAAAACTGTTTTTT. The rearrangement joins TRBV5-5 to TRBJ1-4; D possibly corresponds to TRBD1 (6 bases). CDR3 size: 16 residues. Deletions cut 0 bases from V and 3 bases from J, with 12 bases between. Germline V gives CDR1 SGHKS, CDR2 YYEKEE (reference sequence). The full variable domain, its missing parts supplied by reference TRBV5-5 and TRBJ1-4, is DAGVTQSPTHLIKTRGQQVTLRCSPISGHKSVSWYQQVLGQGPQFIFQYYEKEERGRGNFPDRFSARQFPNYSSELNVNALLLGDSALYLCASSLAGGGPNEKLFFGSGTQLSVL.

J is TRBJ2-2 and V is TRBV7-6; D is perhaps TRBD1 (5 bases). Per the germline V gene, CDR1 is SGHVS and CDR2 is FNYEAQ. This CDR3 spans 17 amino acids. V was shortened by 4 bases and J by 4 bases, with 19 bases between the two germline ends. CDR3 in DNA: TGTGCCAGCAGCTGGGTTGGGGCAGGTTTTCCCACCGGGGAGCTGTTTTTT. Residues: CASSWVGAGFPTGELFF.

The J gene is TRBJ2-7, the V gene TRBV9; 7 bases are a match to TRBD1. Trimming at V came to 0 bases and at J to 5 bases, leaving 8 bases not matched to a gene. Germline values: CDR1 SGDLS, CDR2 YYNGEE. The CDR3 consists of 15 residues. CDR3 region: CASSVGDRAAHEQYF. The CDR3 bases are TGTGCCAGCAGCGTAGGGGACAGAGCGGCGCACGAGCAGTACTTC. Full variable domain (rest looked up from reference TRBV9 and TRBJ2-7): DSGVTQTPKHLITATGQRVTLRCSPRSGDLSVYWYQQSLDQGLQFLIQYYNGEERAKGNILERFSAQQFPDLHSELNLSSLELGDSALYFCASSVGDRAAHEQYFGPGTRLTVT.

This chain uses TRBV7-9 with TRBJ1-2; D possibly corresponds to TRBD1 (5 bases). The CDR3 spans 15 residues. The germline gives CDR1 SEHNR, CDR2 FQNEAQ (reference sequence). The V gene lost 5 bases and the J gene lost 6 bases, with 19 bases spanning the gap. The CDR3 region is CASSRWTYQNNGYTF. The CDR3 DNA follows: TGTGCCAGCAGCCGCTGGACATACCAGAACAATGGCTACACCTTC. Drawing the rest from reference TRBV7-9 and TRBJ1-2, the complete variable domain is DTGVSQNPRHKITKRGQNVTFRCDPISEHNRLYWYRQTLGQGPEFLTYFQNEAQLEKSRLLSDRFSAERPKGSFSTLEIQRTEQGDSAMYLCASSRWTYQNNGYTFGSGTRLTVV.

The chain uses TRBV14 and TRBJ1-1; D gene unclear. Germline V lookup: CDR1 SGHDN, CDR2 FVKESK. V lost 4 bases and J lost 0, with 6 bases in between. There are 13 residues in the CDR3. In DNA, the CDR3 is TGTGCCAGCAGCCCATTCATGAACACTGAAGCTTTCTTT. Its protein is CASSPFMNTEAFF.

In DNA, the CDR3 is TGCAGCGTTAAAGCGGGACTAGTCGGGTTGGGCGGGGAGCTGTTTTTT. Protein sequence: CSVKAGLVGLGGELFF. The chain is built from TRBV29-1 and TRBJ2-2; 8 nucleotides line up with TRBD2. The CDR3 sequence is 16 residues long. Per germline, CDR1 SQVTM and CDR2 ANQGSEA. The ends lost 5 bases at V and 7 bases at J; junction bases unmatched: 15.

The chain couples TRBV7-9 to TRBJ2-5, with D possibly being TRBD2 (6 bases). Trimming removed 2 bases from V and 4 bases from J, with 11 bases in between. CDR1 and CDR2 (germline): SEHNR, FQNEAQ (reference sequence). This CDR3 spans 14 amino acids. The CDR3 is CASSLRQGGETQYF. The CDR3 DNA follows: TGTGCCAGCAGCTTAAGGCAGGGAGGAGAGACCCAGTACTTC.

As DNA, the CDR3 is TGTGCCAGCGGGGGGTACAATGAGCAGTTCTTC. It codes for CASGGYNEQFF. This chain links TRBV9 with TRBJ2-1; D might be TRBD2 (6 bases). Germline loops: CDR1 SGDLS, CDR2 YYNGEE. V lost 7 bases and J 4 bases, leaving 6 bases between the germline ends. The CDR3 totals 11 residues.

The chain has TRBV30 and TRBJ1-1; 7 nucleotides align to TRBD1. Germline assignment: CDR1 GTSNPN and CDR2 SVGIG (reference sequence). V lost 4 bases and J lost 1; bases outside the gene matches: 15. The CDR3 length is 17 residues. CDR3 sequence (DNA): TGTGCCTGGACCAACCAAGGCAGGGGGATAAGGAACACTGAAGCTTTCTTT. It is translated as CAWTNQGRGIRNTEAFF.

The chain joins TRBV6-1 to TRBJ1-2, with D possibly being TRBD1 (6 bases). This CDR3 is built from 13 residues. V lost 6 bases and J 4 bases, leaving 12 bases between the germline ends. CDR1 is MNHNS and CDR2 is SASEGT in the germline V gene. CDR3 protein: CASSKGGSYGYTF. Here the CDR3 DNA reads TGTGCCAGCAGCAAAGGGGGATCCTATGGCTACACCTTC.